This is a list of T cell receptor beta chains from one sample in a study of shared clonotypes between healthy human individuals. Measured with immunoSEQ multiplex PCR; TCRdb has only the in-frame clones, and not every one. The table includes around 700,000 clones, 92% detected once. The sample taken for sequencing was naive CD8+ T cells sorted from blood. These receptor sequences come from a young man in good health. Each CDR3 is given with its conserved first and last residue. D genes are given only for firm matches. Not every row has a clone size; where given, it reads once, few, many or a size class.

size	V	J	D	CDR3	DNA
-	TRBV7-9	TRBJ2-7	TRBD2	CASSSGELAGGGYEQYF	TGTGCCAGCAGCTCTGGAGAACTAGCGGGAGGAGGATACGAGCAGTACTTC
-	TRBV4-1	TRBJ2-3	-	CASSQERPGTDTQYF	TGCGCCAGCAGCCAAGAGCGGCCTGGCACAGATACGCAGTATTTT
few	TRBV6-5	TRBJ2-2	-	CASSYRTAAGELFF	TGTGCCAGCAGTTACAGGACTGCCGCCGGGGAGCTGTTTTTT
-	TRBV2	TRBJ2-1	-	CASRYLPYNEQFF	TGTGCCAGCAGATACCTGCCCTACAATGAGCAGTTCTTC
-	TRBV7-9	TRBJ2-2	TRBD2	CASSPRLAGARELFF	TGTGCCAGCAGCCCCAGACTAGCGGGGGCGCGGGAGCTGTTTTTT
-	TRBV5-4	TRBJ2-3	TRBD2	CASSFSGTSNLLSTDTQYF	TGTGCCAGCAGCTTTTCCGGGACTAGCAACCTCTTAAGCACAGATACGCAGTATTTT
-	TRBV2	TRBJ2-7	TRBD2	CASSEGPGLAGAYEQYF	TGTGCCAGCAGTGAAGGGCCGGGACTAGCGGGAGCCTACGAGCAGTACTTC
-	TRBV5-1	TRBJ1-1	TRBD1	CASNGIPGTGDFVNTEAFF	TGCGCCAGCAACGGAATCCCCGGGACAGGGGATTTTGTGAACACTGAAGCTTTCTTT
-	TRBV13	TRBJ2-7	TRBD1	CASSLGDRGDAQYF	TGTGCCAGCAGCTTAGGGGACAGGGGGGATGCGCAGTACTTC
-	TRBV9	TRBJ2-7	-	CASSVADSYEQYF	TGTGCCAGCAGCGTAGCGGACTCCTACGAGCAGTACTTC
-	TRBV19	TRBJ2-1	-	CASGDSPLSYNEQFF	TGTGCCAGCGGTGACAGCCCCCTGTCCTACAATGAGCAGTTCTTC
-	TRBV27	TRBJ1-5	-	CASRGSANSNQPQHF	TGTGCCAGCAGGGGATCAGCTAATAGCAATCAGCCCCAGCATTTT
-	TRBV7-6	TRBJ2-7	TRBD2	CASSPGLALVDEQYF	TGTGCCAGCAGCCCGGGACTAGCGTTAGTTGACGAGCAGTACTTC
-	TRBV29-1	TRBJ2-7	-	CSVVANEQYF	TGCAGCGTTGTAGCGAACGAGCAGTACTTC
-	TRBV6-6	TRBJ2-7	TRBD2	CASSYKREGSYEQYF	TGTGCCAGCAGTTACAAGCGGGAGGGCTCCTACGAGCAGTACTTC
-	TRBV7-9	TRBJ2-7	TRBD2	CASSPKGSGSVYEQYF	TGTGCCAGCAGCCCCAAAGGCAGCGGGAGTGTTTACGAGCAGTACTTC
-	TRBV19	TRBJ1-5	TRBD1	CASKPGQALQPQHF	TGTGCCAGTAAACCGGGACAGGCATTACAGCCCCAGCATTTT
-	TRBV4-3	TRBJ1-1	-	CASSQEMGQGIAFF	TGCGCCAGCAGCCAAGAAATGGGGCAGGGAATAGCTTTCTTT
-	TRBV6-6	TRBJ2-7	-	CASSYREGPYEQYF	TGTGCCAGCAGTTACAGAGAGGGCCCCTACGAGCAGTACTTC
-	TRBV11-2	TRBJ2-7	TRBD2	CASSWPTSGRTDEQYF	TGTGCCAGCAGCTGGCCGACTAGCGGGAGAACGGACGAGCAGTACTTC
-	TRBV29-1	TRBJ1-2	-	CSVEDRAGYTF	TGCAGCGTTGAAGATAGGGCTGGCTACACCTTC
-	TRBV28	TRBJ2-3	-	CASSFNVETDTQYF	TGTGCCAGCAGTTTCAATGTTGAAACAGATACGCAGTATTTT
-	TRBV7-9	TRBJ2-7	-	CASSQGQREQYF	TGTGCCAGCAGCCAAGGCCAGCGGGAGCAGTACTTC
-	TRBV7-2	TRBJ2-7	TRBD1	CASSLVGQGPGEQYF	TGTGCCAGCAGCTTAGTGGGACAGGGCCCAGGCGAGCAGTACTTC
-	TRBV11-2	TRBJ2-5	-	CASSLGTENQETQYF	TGTGCCAGCAGCTTAGGTACGGAAAATCAAGAGACCCAGTACTTC
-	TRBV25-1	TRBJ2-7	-	CASTREGDKQYF	TGTGCCAGCACCCGTGAGGGGGACAAGCAGTACTTC
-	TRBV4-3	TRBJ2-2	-	CASSQRFASVEPGELFF	TGCGCCAGCAGCCAAAGATTCGCGTCCGTTGAACCCGGGGAGCTGTTTTTT
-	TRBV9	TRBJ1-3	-	CASSVSNTIYF	TGTGCCAGCAGCGTATCAAACACCATATATTTT